This T cell receptor beta chain is from a study of response to subunit inactivated influenza vaccine. Study results and caveats: Each seasonal flu vaccination may recruit only limited new T cells, authors suggested.

In germline, CDR1 is MNHEY, CDR2 SMNVEV (reference sequence). This CDR3 is built from 15 residues. J gave up 14 bases and V 2 bases, and 8 bases lay outside the gene matches. Each CDR3 protein is one row after TCRdb ran MiXCR on the RT-PCR reads. Of 500,000 to 600,000 distinct CDR3 sequences listed, around 11% are singletons. Notes on this clonotype: Antigen unknown.

This chain uses TRBV27 with TRBJ2-1, with TRBD2 matching 14 bases. This sample comprised PBMCs from blood, obtained on the day of vaccination. The TCR originated in a man aged 45 to 65 who received an inactivated influenza vaccine. This CDR3 reads CASSLTGTSGSFKFF. The CDR3 bases are TGTGCCAGCAGTTTAACCGGGACTAGCGGGAGCTTTAAGTTCTTC.